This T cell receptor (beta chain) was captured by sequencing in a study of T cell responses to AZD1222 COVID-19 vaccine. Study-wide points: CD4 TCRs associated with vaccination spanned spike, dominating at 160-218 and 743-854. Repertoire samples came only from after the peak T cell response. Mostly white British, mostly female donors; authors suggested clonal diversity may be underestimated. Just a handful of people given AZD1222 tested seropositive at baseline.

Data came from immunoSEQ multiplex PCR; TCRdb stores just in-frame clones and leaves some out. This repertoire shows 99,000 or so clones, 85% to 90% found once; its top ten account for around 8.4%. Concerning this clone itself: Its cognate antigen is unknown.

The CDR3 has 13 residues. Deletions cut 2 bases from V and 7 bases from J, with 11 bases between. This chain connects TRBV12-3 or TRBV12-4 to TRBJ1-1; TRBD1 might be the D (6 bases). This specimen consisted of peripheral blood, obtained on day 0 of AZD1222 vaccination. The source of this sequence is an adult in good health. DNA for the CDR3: TGTGCCAGCAGTTTAAGGGGGAGGAGTGAAGCTTTCTTT. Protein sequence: CASSLRGRSEAFF.